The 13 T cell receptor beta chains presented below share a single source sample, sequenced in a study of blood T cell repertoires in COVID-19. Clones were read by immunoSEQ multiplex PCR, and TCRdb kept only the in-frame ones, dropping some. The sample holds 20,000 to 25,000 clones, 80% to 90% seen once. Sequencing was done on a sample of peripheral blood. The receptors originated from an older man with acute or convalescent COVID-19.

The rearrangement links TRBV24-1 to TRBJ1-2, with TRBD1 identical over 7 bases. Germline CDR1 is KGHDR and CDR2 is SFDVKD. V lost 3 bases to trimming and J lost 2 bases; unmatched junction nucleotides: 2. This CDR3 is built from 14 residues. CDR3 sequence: CATSDPQGNYGYTF. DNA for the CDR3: TGTGCCACCAGTGATCCACAGGGGAACTATGGCTACACCTTC.

For the CDR3, the DNA is TGTGCCAGCAGTGGTAAGGCGGGAGAGGAGGGAACGCAGTATTTT. It translates to CASSGKAGEEGTQYF. V gene TRBV2 combines with J gene TRBJ2-3; 7 nucleotides line up with TRBD2. Germline loops: CDR1 SNHLY, CDR2 FYNNEI. With 4 bases clipped from V and 9 bases from J, the junction kept 13 bases outside the gene matches. The CDR3 has 15 amino acids.

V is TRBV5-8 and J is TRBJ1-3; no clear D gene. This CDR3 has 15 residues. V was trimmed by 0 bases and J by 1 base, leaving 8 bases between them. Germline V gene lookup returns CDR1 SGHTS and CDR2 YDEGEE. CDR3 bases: TGTGCCAGCAGCTTGGTAGGCAGGTCTGGAAACACCATATATTTT. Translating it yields CASSLVGRSGNTIYF.

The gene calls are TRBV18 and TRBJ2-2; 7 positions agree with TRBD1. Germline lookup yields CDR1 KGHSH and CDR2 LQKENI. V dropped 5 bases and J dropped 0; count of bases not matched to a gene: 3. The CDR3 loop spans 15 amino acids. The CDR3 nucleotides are TGTGCCAGCTCAACAGGGGTCTCGAACACCGGGGAGCTGTTTTTT. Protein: CASSTGVSNTGELFF.

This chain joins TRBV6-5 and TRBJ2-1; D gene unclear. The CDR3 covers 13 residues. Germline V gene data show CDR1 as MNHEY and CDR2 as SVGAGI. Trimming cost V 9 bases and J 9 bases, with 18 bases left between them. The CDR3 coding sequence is TGTGCCAGTCCGGGTCCATTCCTGGGTGAGCAGTTCTTC. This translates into CASPGPFLGEQFF.

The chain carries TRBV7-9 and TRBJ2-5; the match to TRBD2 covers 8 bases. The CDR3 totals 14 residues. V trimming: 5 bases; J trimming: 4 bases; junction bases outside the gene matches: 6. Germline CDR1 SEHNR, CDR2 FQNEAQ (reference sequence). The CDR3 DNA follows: TGTGCCAGCAGCATGACTAGCGTCCTAGAGACCCAGTACTTC. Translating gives CASSMTSVLETQYF.

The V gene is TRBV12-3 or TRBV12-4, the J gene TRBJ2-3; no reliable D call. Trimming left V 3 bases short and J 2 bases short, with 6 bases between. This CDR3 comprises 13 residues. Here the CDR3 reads CASSFSYTDTQYF. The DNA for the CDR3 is TGTGCCAGCAGTTTCTCCTACACAGATACGCAGTATTTT.

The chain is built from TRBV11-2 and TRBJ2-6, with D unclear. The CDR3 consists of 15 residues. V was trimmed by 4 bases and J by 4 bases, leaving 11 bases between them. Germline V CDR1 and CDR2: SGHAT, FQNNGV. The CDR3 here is CASSSQSFGANVLTF. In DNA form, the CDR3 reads TGTGCCAGCAGCTCCCAGTCCTTCGGGGCCAACGTCCTGACTTTC.

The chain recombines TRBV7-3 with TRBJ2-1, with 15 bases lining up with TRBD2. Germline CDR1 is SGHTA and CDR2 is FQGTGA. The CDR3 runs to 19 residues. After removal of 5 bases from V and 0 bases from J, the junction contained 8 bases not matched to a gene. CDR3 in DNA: TGTGCCAGCAGCCGGGGGGGACTAGCGGGAGGTAGCTCCTACAATGAGCAGTTCTTC. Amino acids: CASSRGGLAGGSSYNEQFF.

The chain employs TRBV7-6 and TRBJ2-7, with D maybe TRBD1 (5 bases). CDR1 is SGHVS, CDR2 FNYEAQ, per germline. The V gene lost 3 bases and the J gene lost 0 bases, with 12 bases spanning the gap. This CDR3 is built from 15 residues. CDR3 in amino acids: CASSFRRESSYEQYF. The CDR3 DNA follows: TGTGCCAGCAGCTTCCGCAGGGAATCCTCCTACGAGCAGTACTTC. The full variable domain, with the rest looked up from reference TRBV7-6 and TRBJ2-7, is GAGVSQSPRYKVTKRGQDVALRCDPISGHVSLYWYRQALGQGPEFLTYFNYEAQQDKSGLPNDRFSAERPEGSISTLTIQRTEQRDSAMYRCASSFRRESSYEQYFGPGTRLTVT.

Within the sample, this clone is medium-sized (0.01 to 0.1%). This CDR3 reads CAWNRGSDTEAFF. The CDR3 nucleotides read TGTGCCTGGAACAGGGGGAGCGACACTGAAGCTTTCTTT. This chain joins TRBV30 and TRBJ1-1; 8 nucleotides match TRBD1. Germline V gene sequence: CDR1 GTSNPN, CDR2 SVGIG (reference sequence). The CDR3 loop spans 13 amino acids. Trimming removed 4 bases from V and 3 bases from J; junction bases left unmatched: 4. The complete variable domain, with remaining parts taken from reference TRBV30 and TRBJ1-1, reads SQTIHQWPATLVQPVGSPLSLECTVEGTSNPNLYWYRQAAGRGLQLLFYSVGIGQISSEVPQNLSASRPQDRQFILSSKKLLLSDSGFYLCAWNRGSDTEAFFGQGTRLTVV.

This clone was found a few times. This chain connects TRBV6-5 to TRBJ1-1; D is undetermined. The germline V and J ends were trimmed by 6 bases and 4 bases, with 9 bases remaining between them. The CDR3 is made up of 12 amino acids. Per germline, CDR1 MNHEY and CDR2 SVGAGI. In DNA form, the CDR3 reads TGTGCCAGCAGCCTCCCGGGCACTGAAGCTTTCTTT. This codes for CASSLPGTEAFF.

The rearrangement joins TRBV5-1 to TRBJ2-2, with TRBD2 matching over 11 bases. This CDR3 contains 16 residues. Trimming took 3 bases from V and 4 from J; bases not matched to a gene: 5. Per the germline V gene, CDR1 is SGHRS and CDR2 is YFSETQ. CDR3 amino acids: CASSYRTSGSTGELFF. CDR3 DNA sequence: TGCGCCAGCAGCTATAGGACTAGCGGGTCCACCGGGGAGCTGTTTTTT.